This paragraph covers one T cell receptor beta chain sequence. One base away lies a much larger clone, so this may be a sequencing read error. The data are from a study of breast tumors, draining lymph nodes, adjacent tissues. TCRdb reanalysed the multiplex PCR reads using MiXCR and keeps one entry per CDR3 protein. Among some 140,000 distinct CDR3 sequences listed, 20% to 25% were seen once. Axillary draining lymph nodes of breast cancer patients supplied the node samples. CDR1 and CDR2 (germline): DFQATT, SNEGSKA (reference sequence). The CDR3 sequence is 11 residues long. V lost 0 bases to trimming and J lost 9 bases, with 8 bases between them.

The sequencing sample was made of axillary lymph node tissue. The V and J genes are TRBV20-1 and TRBJ2-5, with D tentatively TRBD2 (5 bases). The TCR originated in a female donor with breast cancer. Some clones in this sample may be carry-over from other donors' samples. The CDR3, as DNA: TGCAGTGCTAGAGACCCGGAGGCCCAGTACTTC. Residues: CSARDPEAQYF.